This T cell receptor beta chain came from a study of T cell clonality in common variable immunodeficiency. Blood samples were heparinized, about 4.5 to 8 ml per donor. The repertoire was sequenced with immunoSEQ multiplex PCR; TCRdb's copy has only in-frame clones and lacks some. The sample contains approximately 50,000 clones, none of them singletons. The sequence was obtained from a person between 18 and 70 years old in good health. The sample comprised peripheral blood mononuclear cells.

The CDR3 is CASSQGTSGGIVRETQYF. CDR3 DNA, as far as it was read: TGTGCCAGCAGCCAGGGGACTAGCGGGGGGATAGTAAGAGAGACC. V usage is TRBV4-2 and J usage is TRBJ2-5, with TRBD2 matching 15 bases. The missing CDR3 end, 3 residues past where the read stops, is filled in from the germline J gene. The junction had 9 bases not matched to a gene; V was cut back by 3 bases and J by 4 bases. The CDR3 spans 18 residues. Germline loops: CDR1 LGHNA, CDR2 YNFKEQ.